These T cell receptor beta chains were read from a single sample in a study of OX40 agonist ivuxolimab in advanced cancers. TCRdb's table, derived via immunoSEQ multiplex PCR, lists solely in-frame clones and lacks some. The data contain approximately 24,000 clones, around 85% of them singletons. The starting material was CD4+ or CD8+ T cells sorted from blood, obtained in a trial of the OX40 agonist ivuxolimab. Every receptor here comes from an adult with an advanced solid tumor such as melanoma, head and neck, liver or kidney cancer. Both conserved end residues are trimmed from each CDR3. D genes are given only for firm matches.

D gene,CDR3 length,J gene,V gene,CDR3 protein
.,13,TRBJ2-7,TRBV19,ASSIPGGGVYEQY
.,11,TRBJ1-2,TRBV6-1,ASRTVSVYAGT
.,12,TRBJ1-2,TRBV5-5,ASSLLWGSYGYT
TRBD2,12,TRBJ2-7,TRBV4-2,ASSLTSSGYEQY
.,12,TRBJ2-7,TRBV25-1,ASSDYIGSYEQY
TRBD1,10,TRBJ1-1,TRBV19,ASNDRGRIAF
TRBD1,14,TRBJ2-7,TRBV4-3,ASSQELGQAPYEQY
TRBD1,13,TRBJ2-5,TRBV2,ASRDRGLSQETQY
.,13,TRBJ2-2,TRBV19,ASSSRVGAAGELF
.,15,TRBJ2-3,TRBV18,ASSPFFDRLSTDTQY
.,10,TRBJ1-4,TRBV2,ASRTENEKLF
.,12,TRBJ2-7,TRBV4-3,ASSLDRFSYEQY
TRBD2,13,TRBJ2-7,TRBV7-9,ASSPFRPPGGEQY
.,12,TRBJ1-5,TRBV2,ASSDAYSNQPQH
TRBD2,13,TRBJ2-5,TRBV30,AWGGLAGGKETQY
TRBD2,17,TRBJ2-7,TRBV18,ASSPFSGTSGASSYEQY
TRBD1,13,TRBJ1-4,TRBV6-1,ASTIQTGIGEKLF
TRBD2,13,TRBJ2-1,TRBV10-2,ASRQTSGTVDEQF
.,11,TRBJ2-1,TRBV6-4,ASSGRRGDEQF
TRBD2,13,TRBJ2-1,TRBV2,ASSSTSGRFDEQF
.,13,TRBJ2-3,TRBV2,ASRTDLTSTDTQY
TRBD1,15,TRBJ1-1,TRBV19,ASSILGQGSRNTEAF
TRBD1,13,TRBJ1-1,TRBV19,ASSIDRVLGTEAF
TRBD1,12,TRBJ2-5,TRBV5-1,ASNPGQGWETQY
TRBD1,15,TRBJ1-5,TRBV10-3,AISESVPGQGYQPQH
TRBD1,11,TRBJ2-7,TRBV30,AWTDRDSYEQY
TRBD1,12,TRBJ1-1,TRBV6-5,ASSMDRGSTEAF
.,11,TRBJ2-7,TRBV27,ASSLSWDREQY
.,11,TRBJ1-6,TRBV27,ASSWGSDSPLH
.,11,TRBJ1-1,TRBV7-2,ASSFWGGHEAF
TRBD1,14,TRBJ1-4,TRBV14,ASSRGQGPLNQKLF
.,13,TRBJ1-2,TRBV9,ASSVGARVDYGYT
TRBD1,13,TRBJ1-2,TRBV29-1,SVDQVAGGGYGYT
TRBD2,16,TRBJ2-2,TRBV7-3,ASSLISSGGFNTGELF
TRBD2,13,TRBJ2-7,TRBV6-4,ASSVGAGSMYEQY
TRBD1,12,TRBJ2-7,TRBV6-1,ASRNRGTVGEQY
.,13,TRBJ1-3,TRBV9,ASSVGSGLGNTIY
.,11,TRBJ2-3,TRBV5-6,ASTKWSTDTQY
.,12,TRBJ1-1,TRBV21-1,ASRIQGSSTEAF
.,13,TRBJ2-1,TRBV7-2,ASSLVWTGKDEQF
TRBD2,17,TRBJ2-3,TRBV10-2,ASSESWRGGRVGTDTQY
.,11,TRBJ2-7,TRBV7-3,ASSPAGLHEQY
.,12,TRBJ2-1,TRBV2,ASIGDLQWGEQF
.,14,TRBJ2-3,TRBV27,ASSPPDRASTDTQY
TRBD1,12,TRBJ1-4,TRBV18,ASSRDRGGEKLF
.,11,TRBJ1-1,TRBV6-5,ASSTLGLVEAF
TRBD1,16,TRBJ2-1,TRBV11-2,ASSLRFSRDRVYNEQF
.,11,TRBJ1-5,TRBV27,ASSLWSNQPQH
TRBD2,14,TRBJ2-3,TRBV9,ASSVAPLGEGDTQY
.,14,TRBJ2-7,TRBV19,ASSPGGGGYSYEQY
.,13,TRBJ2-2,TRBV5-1,ASSIRQDWTGELF
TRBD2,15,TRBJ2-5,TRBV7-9,ASSTTSGGDSVETQY
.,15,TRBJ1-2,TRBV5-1,ASSLGANVPQAYGYT
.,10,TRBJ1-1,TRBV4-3,ASSQVDRGAF
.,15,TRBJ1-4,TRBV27,ASRRSRSGTDNEKLF
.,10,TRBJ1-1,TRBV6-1,AIALGGLEAF
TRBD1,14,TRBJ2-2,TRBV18,ASSRDRDSKTGELF
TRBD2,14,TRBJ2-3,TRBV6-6,ASARLAGDTTDTQY
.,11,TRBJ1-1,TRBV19,ASSIDKDTEAF